The rows below give T cell receptor beta chains drawn from one sample of a study of cytomegalovirus exposure and HLA in healthy donors. TCRdb's copy holds only in-frame clones and misses some; the assay was immunoSEQ multiplex PCR. Seen in this sample are tens of thousands of clones; the ten most common clones hold roughly 5%. Sequencing was performed on PBMCs. These receptor sequences come from a woman aged 40 to 49 in good health and CMV-seropositive. The CDR3 runs from the conserved cysteine through the conserved F or W. A D gene is named only where the DNA matches it firmly.

.,TRBV5-1,TRBJ2-1,TGCGCCAGCACACGCGGACAGCCCAACGAGCAGTTCTTC,CASTRGQPNEQFF
TRBD1,TRBV4-3,TRBJ1-4,TGCGCCAGCAGCCAAGAGCCGACAGGGGAGAATGAAAAACTGTTTTTT,CASSQEPTGENEKLFF
.,TRBV18,TRBJ2-3,TGTGCCAGCTCACCGCGTTCATTTAGCGTCACCAAAGGGGGAGCAGATACGCAGTATTTT,CASSPRSFSVTKGGADTQYF
.,TRBV5-5,TRBJ1-5,TGTGCCAGCAGCCTATGGGACATCAATCAGCCCCAGCATTTT,CASSLWDINQPQHF
.,TRBV5-1,TRBJ1-5,TGCGCCAGCAGCTTAACAGGGCAGAGCAATCAGCCCCAGCATTTT,CASSLTGQSNQPQHF
.,TRBV7-3,TRBJ1-1,TGTGCCAGCAGCCCAACGGGGAACACTGAAGCTTTCTTT,CASSPTGNTEAFF
.,TRBV19,TRBJ2-7,TGTGCCAGTTCCGCGGAGCAAATGGGCGAGCAGTACTTC,CASSAEQMGEQYF
.,TRBV5-1,TRBJ2-5,TGCGCCAGCAGCTTGTTTGGGAGGCCACAAGAGACCCAGTACTTC,CASSLFGRPQETQYF
.,TRBV10-3,TRBJ1-2,TGTGCCATCAGCCACCCAGACTATGGCTACACCTTC,CAISHPDYGYTF
.,TRBV5-4,TRBJ1-5,TGTGCCAGCAGCTTCCCACAAAATCAGCCCCAGCATTTT,CASSFPQNQPQHF
TRBD2,TRBV7-9,TRBJ2-1,TGTGCGACTAACGGCAAGGCTAGCGGCGACAATGAGCAGTTCTTC,CATNGKASGDNEQFF
.,TRBV2,TRBJ2-7,TGTGCCAGCGCGGAGTACTACGAGCAGTACTTC,CASAEYYEQYF
.,TRBV13,TRBJ2-3,TGTGCCAGCAGCGCAGGACAGAGCACAGATACGCAGTATTTT,CASSAGQSTDTQYF
TRBD1,TRBV19,TRBJ1-3,TGTGCCAGTAGTACTACAGGGGCAGGAAACACCATATATTTT,CASSTTGAGNTIYF
TRBD1,TRBV6-5,TRBJ1-2,TGTGCCAGCAGTTCCCCGGACAGGGCAGGAGGCTACACCTTC,CASSSPDRAGGYTF
.,TRBV30,TRBJ2-1,TGTGCCTGGATACGGGGGGCCGCTTACAATGAGCAGTTCTTC,CAWIRGAAYNEQFF
TRBD1,TRBV5-1,TRBJ1-5,TGCGCCAGCAGTTTTGGGACAGGTCACAATCAGCCCCAGCATTTT,CASSFGTGHNQPQHF
TRBD2,TRBV30,TRBJ2-1,TGTGCCTGGAAGGCGGGAGGGGCATTCGTCGACAATGAGCAGTTCTTC,CAWKAGGAFVDNEQFF
.,TRBV11-1,TRBJ2-1,TGTGCCAGCAGCTTAGCTGAGTTGCCCGTGCAGTTCTTC,CASSLAELPVQFF
.,TRBV11-3,TRBJ1-1,TGTGCCAGCAGCTTTGACATGAACACTGAAGCTTTCTTT,CASSFDMNTEAFF
.,TRBV4-3,TRBJ1-2,TGCGCCAGCAGCCAAGCGGGACAAATAAACTATGGCTACACCTTC,CASSQAGQINYGYTF
.,TRBV5-5,TRBJ1-2,TGTGCCAGCAGCTTCCTTCAGGGGAACTATGGCTACACCTTC,CASSFLQGNYGYTF
.,TRBV28,TRBJ2-7,TGTGCCAGCAGTTCCTCGGACAGATCCTACGAGCAGTACTTC,CASSSSDRSYEQYF
.,TRBV19,TRBJ1-5,TGTGCCAGTACGGTGAATAGCAATCAGCCCCAGCATTTT,CASTVNSNQPQHF
.,TRBV5-1,TRBJ1-1,TGCGCCAGCAGGGTGGGAGGGCCCATGAACACTGAAGCTTTCTTT,CASRVGGPMNTEAFF
TRBD1,TRBV7-6,TRBJ2-1,TGTGCCAGCAGCTTAGCGGGACAGGTAAATGAGCAGTTCTTC,CASSLAGQVNEQFF
.,TRBV5-1,TRBJ2-5,TGCGCCAGCAGCCTCTCGGGGACTCTAGAAGAGACCCAGTACTTC,CASSLSGTLEETQYF
TRBD2,TRBV4-2,TRBJ2-3,TGTGCCAGCAGCCAAGATCTGAGCGGGGGGCCCAGCACAGATACGCAGTATTTT,CASSQDLSGGPSTDTQYF
.,TRBV30,TRBJ1-2,TGTGCCTGGCACCTAGGGAGGGGAATAGGTGGCTACACCTTC,CAWHLGRGIGGYTF
.,TRBV29-1,TRBJ1-1,TGCAGCGCGCTAGAGATGAACACTGAAGCTTTCTTT,CSALEMNTEAFF
.,TRBV19,TRBJ2-2,TGTGCCAGTAGTATTTTGTTAGGACAGACCACCGGGGAGCTGTTTTTT,CASSILLGQTTGELFF
.,TRBV5-5,TRBJ2-1,TGTGCCAGCAGCTTTAACCCAGACAATGAGCAGTTCTTC,CASSFNPDNEQFF
.,TRBV2,TRBJ2-2,TGTGCCAGCACGAGGGGGTACACCGGGGAGCTGTTTTTT,CASTRGYTGELFF
.,TRBV25-1,TRBJ1-1,TGTGCCAGCAGTGACCCCGACACTGAAGCTTTCTTT,CASSDPDTEAFF
.,TRBV23-1,TRBJ1-1,TGCGCCAGCAGTCAATCTCACAGGGCTGAAGCTTTCTTT,CASSQSHRAEAFF
TRBD2,TRBV29-1,TRBJ2-7,TGCAGCGTTAGGGAGGGTCACTCCTACGAGCAGTACTTC,CSVREGHSYEQYF
TRBD2,TRBV15,TRBJ2-2,TGTGCCACTCGTCCTAGCGGGAAATCAGCCGGGGAGCTGTTTTTT,CATRPSGKSAGELFF
.,TRBV19,TRBJ1-1,TGTGCCAGTAGTATCCAGGGGCCGAACACTGAAGCTTTCTTT,CASSIQGPNTEAFF
.,TRBV19,TRBJ1-3,TGTGCCAGCAAAGAATGGGGGGGGCTGAGAAACACCATATATTTT,CASKEWGGLRNTIYF
TRBD1,TRBV5-4,TRBJ1-2,TGTGCCAGCAGCCTCATATCGTTAACAGGGGGCTCTGGCTACACCTTC,CASSLISLTGGSGYTF
TRBD1,TRBV10-3,TRBJ1-1,TGTGCCATCAGGCCGGGACAGGGGGACGCTGAAGCTTTCTTT,CAIRPGQGDAEAFF
TRBD2,TRBV9,TRBJ2-1,TGTGCCAGCAGCGAAACTAGCGGGAGGGCCGGTGAGCAGTTCTTC,CASSETSGRAGEQFF
TRBD2,TRBV4-1,TRBJ2-2,TGCGCCAGCGCCCCAAGTGGGCTAGCGGGGGCCACCGGGGAGCTGTTTTTT,CASAPSGLAGATGELFF
TRBD2,TRBV9,TRBJ2-5,TGTGCCAGCAGCGTAGCCACAAGCCGGGGGGGTGATAGACAAGAGACCCAGTACTTC,CASSVATSRGGDRQETQYF
TRBD1,TRBV7-9,TRBJ1-2,TGTGCCAGCAGCTTAAAGGAGGGGCAGGGGGCGGAGAGGTATGGCTACACCTTC,CASSLKEGQGAERYGYTF
.,TRBV18,TRBJ1-1,TGTGCCAGCTCACTTTCGACTGTGAACACTGAAGCTTTCTTT,CASSLSTVNTEAFF
.,TRBV11-3,TRBJ2-7,TGTGCCAGCAGCTTTAGATCGAGCTCCTACGAGCAGTACTTC,CASSFRSSSYEQYF
.,TRBV28,TRBJ1-1,TGTGCCAGCAGTTTTATTTTGACTGAAGCTTTCTTT,CASSFILTEAFF
.,TRBV6-5,TRBJ2-3,TGTGCCAGCAGACCCGGACTTCACACAGATACGCAGTATTTT,CASRPGLHTDTQYF
TRBD2,TRBV11-1,TRBJ2-5,TGTGCCAGCAGCTCGAGTAGCGGGGGGCCCCGCACCCAGTACTTC,CASSSSSGGPRTQYF
TRBD1,TRBV4-3,TRBJ2-7,TGCGCCAGCAGCCGGGACAGGGGGTACGAGCAGTACTTC,CASSRDRGYEQYF
.,TRBV19,TRBJ1-1,TGTGCCAGTAGTACACAGGGTACGGGGACTGAAGCTTTCTTT,CASSTQGTGTEAFF
TRBD1,TRBV6-6,TRBJ2-3,TGTGCCTCCGGGACAGCAGATACAGATACGCAGTATTTT,CASGTADTDTQYF
.,TRBV29-1,TRBJ2-2,TGCAGCGTTGAAAGTCCGGGGGCCGGGGAGCTGTTTTTT,CSVESPGAGELFF